Sequencing of this T cell receptor beta chain was carried out in a study of PD-L1 blockade in urothelial cancer. The repertoire was sequenced with immunoSEQ multiplex PCR; TCRdb's copy has only in-frame clones and lacks some. The sample lists some 65,000 clones, roughly 79% occurring once. General study findings and limits: Lower pretreatment blood TCR clonality, under the median, predicted better survival, researchers reported.

As to time point: pretreatment peripheral blood. Germline V gene data show CDR1 as LNHNV and CDR2 as YYDKDF (reference sequence). The CDR3 extends over 15 amino acids. J lost 3 bases, V lost 6 bases, and 6 bases had no gene match. About this clone: The antigen is unknown.

The TCR comes from an older man with urothelial cancer. J is TRBJ1-4 and V is TRBV15; 8 nucleotides match TRBD1. The material was PBMCs, obtained around atezolizumab (anti-PD-L1) treatment. The CDR3 nucleotides are TGTGCCACCAGGGAAGGACAGGGATCTAATGAAAAACTGTTTTTT. Protein product: CATREGQGSNEKLFF.